Listed below are T cell receptor beta chains from one sample, sequenced in a study of T cell responses to AZD1222 COVID-19 vaccine. Libraries were prepared by immunoSEQ multiplex PCR; TCRdb keeps only in-frame clonotypes and omits some of them. The data contain more than 100,000 clones, under 95% of them singletons. Here the sequenced sample was peripheral blood, taken 28 days after the second AZD1222 dose. All receptors come from an adult who received the AZD1222 COVID-19 vaccine. Both conserved end residues are trimmed from each CDR3. Rows give clone size only sometimes, using once, few, many, or a class for an expanded clone.

ASSLSGKETQY TRBJ2-5 . TRBV12-3/TRBV12-4
ASSWRGGQETQY TRBJ2-5 . TRBV5-1
ASSSVSNQPQH TRBJ1-5 . TRBV12-3/TRBV12-4
ASSQDRGWNQPQH TRBJ1-5 . TRBV19
ASSPTGVTDTQY TRBJ2-3 . TRBV18
ASSLGLRYEQY TRBJ2-7 . TRBV5-6
ASSWGVNQPQH TRBJ1-5 . TRBV5-6
ASSQETGLALDTQY TRBJ2-3 . TRBV4-2
ASTPSGGGYTEAF TRBJ1-1 . TRBV7-2
ASSLGGPLSGNTIY TRBJ1-3 . TRBV7-9
ASSLGYGSMNTEAF TRBJ1-1 . TRBV7-9
ATWGVYNEQF TRBJ2-1 once TRBV6-5
ASSRRSYETQY TRBJ2-5 . TRBV14
ASSQETIGAGVNEQF TRBJ2-1 . TRBV3-1/TRBV3-2
ASSVAGGRGTEAF TRBJ1-1 . TRBV9
SVRGRGQGTEAF TRBJ1-1 . TRBV29-1
ASRRTGASTEAF TRBJ1-1 . TRBV2
ASSLLADQQLRPASYEQY TRBJ2-7 . TRBV2
ASSRDRGLAGQPQH TRBJ1-5 once TRBV4-1
ASSRQGAGGDTEAF TRBJ1-1 . TRBV7-6
ASSLVGSFGEQY TRBJ2-7 . TRBV6-5
ASSLAPAGNTEAF TRBJ1-1 . TRBV11-2
ASSAGVRSPLH TRBJ1-6 once TRBV12-3/TRBV12-4
ASSAIGGSGNTIY TRBJ1-3 . TRBV7-8
ASSFRPLVGEKLF TRBJ1-4 . TRBV11-2
ASSFTEGVNSPLH TRBJ1-6 . TRBV27
ASSLGSPNEKLF TRBJ1-4 . TRBV7-2
ASNQGELRNQPQH TRBJ1-5 . TRBV19
ASSAATSGEGTDTQY TRBJ2-3 . TRBV9
ASRPDRANYGYT TRBJ1-2 few TRBV5-4
ASSLGQSCT TRBJ1-2 . TRBV5-8
ASSPGIRSNLYEQY TRBJ2-7 . TRBV18
ASSYPDSYGYT TRBJ1-2 . TRBV6-2/TRBV6-3
ASSPGVANEQY TRBJ2-7 . TRBV4-3
ASTLGLGKPQH TRBJ1-5 . TRBV2
ASREQGRDGYT TRBJ1-2 . TRBV2
ASSITTGPYDEQY TRBJ2-7 . TRBV7-2
ASHRGSSEKLF TRBJ1-4 . TRBV2
ASPYIGIGNQPQH TRBJ1-5 once TRBV23-1
ASSRDYSYEQY TRBJ2-7 . TRBV5-4
ASSLRYERSSYNEQF TRBJ2-1 once TRBV5-1
ASSVGDRYTEAF TRBJ1-1 . TRBV9